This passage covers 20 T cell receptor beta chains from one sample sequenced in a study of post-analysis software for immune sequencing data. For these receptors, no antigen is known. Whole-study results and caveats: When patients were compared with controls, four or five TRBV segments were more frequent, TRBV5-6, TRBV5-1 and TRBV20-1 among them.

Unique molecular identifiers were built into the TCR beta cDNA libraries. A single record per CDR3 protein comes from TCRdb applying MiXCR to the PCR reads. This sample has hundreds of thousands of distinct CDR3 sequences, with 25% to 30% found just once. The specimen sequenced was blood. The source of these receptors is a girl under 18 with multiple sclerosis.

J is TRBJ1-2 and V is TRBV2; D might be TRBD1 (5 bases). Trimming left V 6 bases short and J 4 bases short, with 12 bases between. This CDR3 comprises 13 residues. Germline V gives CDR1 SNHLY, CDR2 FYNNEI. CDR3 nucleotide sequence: TGTGCCAGCAGACTCGACAGTTCCTATGGCTACACCTTC. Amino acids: CASRLDSSYGYTF.

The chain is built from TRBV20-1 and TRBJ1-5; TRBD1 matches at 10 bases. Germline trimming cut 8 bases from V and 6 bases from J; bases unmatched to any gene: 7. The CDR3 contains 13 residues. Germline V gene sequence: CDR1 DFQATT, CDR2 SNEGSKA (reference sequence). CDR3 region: CSFSTGGLQPQHF. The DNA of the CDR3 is TGCAGTTTCTCGACAGGGGGCCTTCAGCCCCAGCATTTT.

CDR3 DNA: TGTGCCAGCACTATGATCCTAATAGGTCAGCCCCAGCATTTT. Amino acids: CASTMILIGQPQHF. The chain combines TRBV2 with TRBJ1-5; no clear D gene. Looked up from germline, CDR1 is SNHLY and CDR2 is FYNNEI. The CDR3 is made up of 14 amino acids. V was cut by 7 bases and J by 6 bases, with 16 bases left in between.

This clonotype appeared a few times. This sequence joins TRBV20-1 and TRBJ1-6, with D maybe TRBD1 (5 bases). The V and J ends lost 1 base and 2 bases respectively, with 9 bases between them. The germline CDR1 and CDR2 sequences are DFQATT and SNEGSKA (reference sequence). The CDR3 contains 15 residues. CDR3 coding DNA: TGCAGTGCTAGAGGGGGGGGTCCCTATAATTCACCCCTCCACTTT. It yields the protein CSARGGGPYNSPLHF.

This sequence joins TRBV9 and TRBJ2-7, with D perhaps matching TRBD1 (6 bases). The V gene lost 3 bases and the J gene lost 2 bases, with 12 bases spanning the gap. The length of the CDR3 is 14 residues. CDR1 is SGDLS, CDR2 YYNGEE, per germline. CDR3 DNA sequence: TGTGCCAGCAGCGCCTCTGGACAGCCCTACGAGCAGTACTTC. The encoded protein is CASSASGQPYEQYF.

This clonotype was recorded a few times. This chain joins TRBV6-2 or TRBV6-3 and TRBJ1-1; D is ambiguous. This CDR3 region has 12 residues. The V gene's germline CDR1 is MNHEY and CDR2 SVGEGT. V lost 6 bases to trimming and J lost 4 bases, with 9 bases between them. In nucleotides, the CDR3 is TGTGCCAGCAGCCGCATCCCCACTGAAGCTTTCTTT. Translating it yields CASSRIPTEAFF.

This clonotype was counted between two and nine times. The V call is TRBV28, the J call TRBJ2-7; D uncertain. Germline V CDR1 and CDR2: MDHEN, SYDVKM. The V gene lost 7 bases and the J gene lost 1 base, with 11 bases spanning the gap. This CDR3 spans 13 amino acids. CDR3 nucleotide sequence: TGTGCCAGCATAGGGTTAGGATCCTACGAGCAGTACTTC. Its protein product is CASIGLGSYEQYF.

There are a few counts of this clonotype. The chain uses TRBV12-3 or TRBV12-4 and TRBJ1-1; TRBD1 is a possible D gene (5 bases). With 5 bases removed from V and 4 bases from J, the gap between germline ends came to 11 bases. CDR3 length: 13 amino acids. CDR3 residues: CASSLGAPTEAFF. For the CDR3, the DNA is TGTGCCAGCAGTCTAGGGGCGCCCACTGAAGCTTTCTTT.

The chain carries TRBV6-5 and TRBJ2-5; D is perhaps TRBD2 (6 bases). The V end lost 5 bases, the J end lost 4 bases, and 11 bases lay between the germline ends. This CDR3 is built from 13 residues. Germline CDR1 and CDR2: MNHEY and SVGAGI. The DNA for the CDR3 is TGTGCCAGCAGTAAACGGGAGTTAGAGACCCAGTACTTC. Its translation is CASSKRELETQYF.

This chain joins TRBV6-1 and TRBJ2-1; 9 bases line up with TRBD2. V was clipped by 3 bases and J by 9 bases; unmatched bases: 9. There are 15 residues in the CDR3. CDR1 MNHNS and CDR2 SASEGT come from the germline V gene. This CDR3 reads CASSEAGGRWGEQFF. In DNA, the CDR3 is TGTGCCAGCAGTGAGGCGGGGGGGCGGTGGGGTGAGCAGTTCTTC.

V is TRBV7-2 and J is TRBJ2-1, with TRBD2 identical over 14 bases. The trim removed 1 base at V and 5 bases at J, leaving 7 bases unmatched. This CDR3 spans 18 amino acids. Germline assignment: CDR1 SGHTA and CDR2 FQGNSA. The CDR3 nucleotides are TGTGCCAGCAGCTTAGTGGGACTAGCGGGAGCTTGGGACAATGAGCAGTTCTTC. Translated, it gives CASSLVGLAGAWDNEQFF. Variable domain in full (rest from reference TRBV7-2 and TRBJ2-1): GAGVSQSPSNKVTEKGKDVELRCDPISGHTALYWYRQSLGQGLEFLIYFQGNSAPDKSGLPSDRFSAERTGGSVSTLTIQRTQQEDSAVYLCASSLVGLAGAWDNEQFFGPGTRLTVL.

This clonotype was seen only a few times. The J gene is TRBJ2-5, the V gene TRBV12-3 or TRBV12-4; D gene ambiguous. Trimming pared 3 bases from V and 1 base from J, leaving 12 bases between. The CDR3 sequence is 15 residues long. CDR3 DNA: TGTGCCAGCAGTTTTAAGGCCGTCCTCCAAGAGACCCAGTACTTC. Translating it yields CASSFKAVLQETQYF.

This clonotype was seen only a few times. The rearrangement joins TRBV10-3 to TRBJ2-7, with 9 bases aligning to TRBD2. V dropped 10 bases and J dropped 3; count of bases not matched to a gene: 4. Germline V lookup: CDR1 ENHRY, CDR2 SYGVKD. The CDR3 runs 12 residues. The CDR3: CATHSGSYEQYF. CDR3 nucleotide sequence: TGTGCCACCCATAGCGGGAGCTACGAGCAGTACTTC.

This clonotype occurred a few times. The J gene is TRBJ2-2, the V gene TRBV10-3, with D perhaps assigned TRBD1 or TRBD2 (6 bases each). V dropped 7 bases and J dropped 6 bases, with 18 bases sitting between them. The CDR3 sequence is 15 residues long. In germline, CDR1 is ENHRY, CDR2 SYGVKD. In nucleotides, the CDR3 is TGTGCCATCAAGGGGGGATCGACAGGCCCCGGGGAGCTGTTTTTT. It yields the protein CAIKGGSTGPGELFF.

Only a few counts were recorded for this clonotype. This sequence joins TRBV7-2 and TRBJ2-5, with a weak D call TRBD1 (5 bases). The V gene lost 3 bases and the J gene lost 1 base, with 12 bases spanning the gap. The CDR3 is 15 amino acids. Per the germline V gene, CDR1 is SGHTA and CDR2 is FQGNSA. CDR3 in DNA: TGTGCCAGCAGCTTCAGCCCTAGGGGCCAAGAGACCCAGTACTTC. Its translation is CASSFSPRGQETQYF.

The CDR3: CASSLDAGWGSSTDTQYF. The CDR3 nucleotides read TGTGCCAGCAGCTTAGATGCAGGGTGGGGATCAAGCACAGATACGCAGTATTTT. The chain combines TRBV7-6 with TRBJ2-3, with TRBD1 as a possible D gene (5 bases). Trimming took 1 base from V and 0 from J, leaving 17 bases between them. CDR3 length: 18 residues. The V gene's germline CDR1 is SGHVS and CDR2 FNYEAQ.

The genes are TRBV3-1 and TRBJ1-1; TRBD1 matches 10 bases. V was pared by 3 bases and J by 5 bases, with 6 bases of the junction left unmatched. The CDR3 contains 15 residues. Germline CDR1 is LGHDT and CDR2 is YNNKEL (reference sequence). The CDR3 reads CASSQWDRGFTEAFF. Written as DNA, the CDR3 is TGTGCCAGCAGCCAGTGGGACAGGGGTTTTACTGAAGCTTTCTTT. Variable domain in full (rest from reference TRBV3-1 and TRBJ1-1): DTAVSQTPKYLVTQMGNDKSIKCEQNLGHDTMYWYKQDSKKFLKIMFSYNNKELIINETVPNRFSPKSPDKAHLNLHINSLELGDSAVYFCASSQWDRGFTEAFFGQGTRLTVV.

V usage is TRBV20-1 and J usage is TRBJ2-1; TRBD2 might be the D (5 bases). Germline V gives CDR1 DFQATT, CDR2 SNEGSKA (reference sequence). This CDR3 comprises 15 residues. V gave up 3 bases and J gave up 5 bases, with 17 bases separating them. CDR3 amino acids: CSASPLTTRNNEQFF. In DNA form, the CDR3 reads TGCAGTGCTAGCCCCTTGACTACCAGGAACAATGAGCAGTTCTTC.

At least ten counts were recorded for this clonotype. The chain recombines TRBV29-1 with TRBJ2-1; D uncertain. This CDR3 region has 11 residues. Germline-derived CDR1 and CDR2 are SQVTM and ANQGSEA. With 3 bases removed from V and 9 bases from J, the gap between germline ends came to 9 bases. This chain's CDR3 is CSVDAFLEQFF. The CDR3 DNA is TGCAGCGTTGATGCCTTTCTTGAGCAGTTCTTC.

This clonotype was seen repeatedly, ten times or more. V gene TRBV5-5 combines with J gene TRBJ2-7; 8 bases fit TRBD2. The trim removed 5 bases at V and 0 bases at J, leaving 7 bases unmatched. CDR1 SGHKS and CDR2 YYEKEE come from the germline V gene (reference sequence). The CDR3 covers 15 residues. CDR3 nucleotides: TGTGCCAGCAGTTTGACCAGCGGGAGCTCCTACGAGCAGTACTTC. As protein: CASSLTSGSSYEQYF.